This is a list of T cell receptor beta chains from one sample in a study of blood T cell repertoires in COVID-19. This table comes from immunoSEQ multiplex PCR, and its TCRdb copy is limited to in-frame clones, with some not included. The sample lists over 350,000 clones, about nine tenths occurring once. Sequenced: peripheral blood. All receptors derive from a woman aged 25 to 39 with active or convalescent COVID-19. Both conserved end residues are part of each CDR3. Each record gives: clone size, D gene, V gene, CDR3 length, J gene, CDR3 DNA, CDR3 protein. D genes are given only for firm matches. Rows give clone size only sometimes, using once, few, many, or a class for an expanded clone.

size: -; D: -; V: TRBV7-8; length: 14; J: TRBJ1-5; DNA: TGTGCCAGCAGCTTAGAGGCGGGGAATCAGCCCCAGCATTTT; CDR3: CASSLEAGNQPQHF
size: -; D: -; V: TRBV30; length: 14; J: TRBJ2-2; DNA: TGTGCCTGGTCTACAGGGTCGAACACCGGGGAGCTGTTTTTT; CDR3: CAWSTGSNTGELFF
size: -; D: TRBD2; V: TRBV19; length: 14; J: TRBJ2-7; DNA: TGTGCCAGTAGCTACGATGGGGGGGTTGGCGAGCAGTACTTC; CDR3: CASSYDGGVGEQYF
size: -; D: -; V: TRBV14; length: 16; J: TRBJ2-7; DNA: TGTGCCAGCAGCCAAGGGGCCCCCATCAGCTCCTACGAGCAGTACTTC; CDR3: CASSQGAPISSYEQYF
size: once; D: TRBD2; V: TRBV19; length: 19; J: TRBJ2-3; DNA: TGTGCCAGTAGTGTAACGGGACTAGCGGGGGGGACGAGCACAGATACGCAGTATTTT; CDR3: CASSVTGLAGGTSTDTQYF
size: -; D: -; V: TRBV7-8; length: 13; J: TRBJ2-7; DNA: TGTGCCAGCAGCTTAGCGAGACAGTTCGAGCAGTACTTC; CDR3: CASSLARQFEQYF
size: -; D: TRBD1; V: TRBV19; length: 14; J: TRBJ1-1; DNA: TGTGCCAGTACTACGGACAGGGGGTACACTGAAGCTTTCTTT; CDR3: CASTTDRGYTEAFF
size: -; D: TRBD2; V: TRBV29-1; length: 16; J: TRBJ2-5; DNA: TGCAGCGTTTATGACAGACTAGCGGGGCAGGGAGAGACCCAGTACTTC; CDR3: CSVYDRLAGQGETQYF
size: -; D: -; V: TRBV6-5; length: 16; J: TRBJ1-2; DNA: TGTGCCAGCAGTTACGGTTCCCTGGGGGGAGGCTATGGCTACACCTTC; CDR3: CASSYGSLGGGYGYTF
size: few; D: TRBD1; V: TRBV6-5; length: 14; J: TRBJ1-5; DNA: TGTGCCAGCCACCGGGACAGGGGAGGCCAGCCCCAGCATTTT; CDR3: CASHRDRGGQPQHF
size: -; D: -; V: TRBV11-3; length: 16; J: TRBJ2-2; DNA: TGTGCCAGCAGCCCAGGGGTGGAGGGGGCCACGGGGGAGCTGTTTTTT; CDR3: CASSPGVEGATGELFF
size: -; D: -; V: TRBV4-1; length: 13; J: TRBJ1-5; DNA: TGCGCCAGCAGCCAAGAGGTTCGGCAGCCCCAGCATTTT; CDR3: CASSQEVRQPQHF
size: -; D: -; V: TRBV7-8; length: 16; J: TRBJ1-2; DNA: TGTGCCAGCAGCCCCCCAAAGGGGACTGCTAACTATGGCTACACCTTC; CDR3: CASSPPKGTANYGYTF
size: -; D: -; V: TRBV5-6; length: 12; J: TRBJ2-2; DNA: TGTGCCAGCAGCCCCGGCACCGGGGAGCTGTTTTTT; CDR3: CASSPGTGELFF
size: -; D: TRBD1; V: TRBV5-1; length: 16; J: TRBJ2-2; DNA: TGCGCCAGCAGCTCTAGGACAGGGGGCGGCACCGGGGAGCTGTTTTTT; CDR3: CASSSRTGGGTGELFF
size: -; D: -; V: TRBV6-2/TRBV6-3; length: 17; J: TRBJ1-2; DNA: TGTGCCAGCAGTTACCTTCGGGGGAGCGAAAACAACTATGGCTACACCTTC; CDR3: CASSYLRGSENNYGYTF
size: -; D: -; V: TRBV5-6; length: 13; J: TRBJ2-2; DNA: TGTGCCAGCAGCTTGGGGCAGATTGGGGAGCTGTTTTTT; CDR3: CASSLGQIGELFF
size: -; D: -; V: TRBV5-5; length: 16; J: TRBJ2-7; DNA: TGTGCCAGCAGCGTGGCGGGACCGGGACTCTTTTCCGAGCAGTACTTC; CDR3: CASSVAGPGLFSEQYF
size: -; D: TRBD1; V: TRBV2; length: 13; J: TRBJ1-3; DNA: TGTGCCAGCACAGAGACAGGGGGAAACACCATATATTTT; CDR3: CASTETGGNTIYF
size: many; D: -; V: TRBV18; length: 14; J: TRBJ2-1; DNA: TGTGCCAGCTCACCCTTACAGGGAGCGAATGAGCAGTTCTTC; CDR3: CASSPLQGANEQFF
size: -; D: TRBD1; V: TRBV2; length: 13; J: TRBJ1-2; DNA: TGTGCCAGCAGTGTGGGACAGGGCGATGGCTACACCTTC; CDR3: CASSVGQGDGYTF
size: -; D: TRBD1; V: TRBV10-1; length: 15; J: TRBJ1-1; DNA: TGCGCCAGCAGTGAGTCGAGGGCAGGGGGAAGGGAAGCTTTCTTT; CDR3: CASSESRAGGREAFF
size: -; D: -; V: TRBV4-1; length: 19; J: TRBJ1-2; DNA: TGCGCCAGCAGCCAAGATCAAGTGGGTAGGATAGGGGGAGACTATGGCTACACCTTC; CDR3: CASSQDQVGRIGGDYGYTF
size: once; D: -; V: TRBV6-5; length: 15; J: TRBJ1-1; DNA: TGTGCCAGCAGTTACCCCTGGCTCCAATACACTGAAGCTTTCTTT; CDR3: CASSYPWLQYTEAFF
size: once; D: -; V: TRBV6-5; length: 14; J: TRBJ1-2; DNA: TGTGCCAGCAGTTACTCAGGCAACAGCTATGGCTACACCTTC; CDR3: CASSYSGNSYGYTF
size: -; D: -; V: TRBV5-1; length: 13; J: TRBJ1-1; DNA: TGCGCCAGCAGCGTAAGCAGGGCAGCTGAAGCTTTCTTT; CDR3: CASSVSRAAEAFF
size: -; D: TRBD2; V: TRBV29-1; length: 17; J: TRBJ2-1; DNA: TGCAGCGTTGAGAACCCGGGACTAGCTGCGCATATCCATGAGCAGTTCTTC; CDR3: CSVENPGLAAHIHEQFF
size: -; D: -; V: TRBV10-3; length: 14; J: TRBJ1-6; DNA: TGTGCCATCAGTGAGAGGGAGAGTAATTCACCCCTCCACTTT; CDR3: CAISERESNSPLHF
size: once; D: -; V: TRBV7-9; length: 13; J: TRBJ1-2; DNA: TGTGCCAGCAGCTCACAAGCTAACTATGGCTACACCTTC; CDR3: CASSSQANYGYTF
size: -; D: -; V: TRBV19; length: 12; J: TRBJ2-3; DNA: TGTGCCAGTAGTCCAGGCACAGATACGCAGTATTTT; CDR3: CASSPGTDTQYF
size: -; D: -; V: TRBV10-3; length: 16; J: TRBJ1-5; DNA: TGTGCCATCAGTGAGTCGAAAGGGGGAAGCAATCAGCCCCAGCATTTT; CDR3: CAISESKGGSNQPQHF
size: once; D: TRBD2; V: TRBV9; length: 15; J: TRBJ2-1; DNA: TGTGCCAGCAGCGTAGAGGGACTAACGTACAATGAGCAGTTCTTC; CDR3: CASSVEGLTYNEQFF
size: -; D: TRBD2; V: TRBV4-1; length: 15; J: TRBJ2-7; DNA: TGCGCCAGCAGCCAAACTAGCGGGAGCATCGACGAGCAGTACTTC; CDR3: CASSQTSGSIDEQYF
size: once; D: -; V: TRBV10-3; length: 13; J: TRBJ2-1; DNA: TGTGCCATCATATTCGTTGTCCGCGATGAGCAGTTCTTC; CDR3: CAIIFVVRDEQFF
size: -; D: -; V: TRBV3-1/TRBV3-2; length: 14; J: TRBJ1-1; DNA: TGTGCCAGCAGCCAAAAGACCGGGGTCACTGAAGCTTTCTTT; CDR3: CASSQKTGVTEAFF
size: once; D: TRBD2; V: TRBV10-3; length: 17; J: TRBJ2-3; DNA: TGTGCCATCAGTGAGTGGACTAGCGGGAGGAGTACAGATACGCAGTATTTT; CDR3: CAISEWTSGRSTDTQYF
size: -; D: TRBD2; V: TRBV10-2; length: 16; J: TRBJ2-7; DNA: TGCGCCAGCAGTGAGTTAACGGCGGGAGGGCCCCACGAGCAGTACTTC; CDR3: CASSELTAGGPHEQYF
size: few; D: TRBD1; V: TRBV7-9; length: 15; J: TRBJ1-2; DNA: TGTGCCAGCAGCCCACGACAGGGGGCCCAGGATGGCTACACCTTC; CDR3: CASSPRQGAQDGYTF
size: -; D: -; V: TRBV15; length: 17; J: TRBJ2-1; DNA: TGTGCCACCAGCAGACACAGTATACCGAACTCCTACAATGAGCAGTTCTTC; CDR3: CATSRHSIPNSYNEQFF
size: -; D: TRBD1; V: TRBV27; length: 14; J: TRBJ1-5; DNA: TGTGCCAGCAGTTCAGGGACAGCAAATCAGCCCCAGCATTTT; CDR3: CASSSGTANQPQHF
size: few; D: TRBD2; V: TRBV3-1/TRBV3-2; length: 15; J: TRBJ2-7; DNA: TGTGCCAGCACACCTTCGGCGGGAGGGACCTACGAGCAGTACTTC; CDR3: CASTPSAGGTYEQYF
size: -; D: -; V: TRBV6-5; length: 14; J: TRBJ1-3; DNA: TGTGCCAGCAGCCGAGGTTGGATTGCGGACACCATATATTTT; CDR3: CASSRGWIADTIYF
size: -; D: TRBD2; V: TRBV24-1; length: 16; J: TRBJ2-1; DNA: TGTGCCACCAGTGATCGGACTAGCGGGAGTTACAATGAGCAGTTCTTC; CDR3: CATSDRTSGSYNEQFF
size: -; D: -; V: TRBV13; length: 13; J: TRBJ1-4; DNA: TGTGCCAGCAGCTTACAGGGGACTGAAAAACTGTTTTTT; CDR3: CASSLQGTEKLFF
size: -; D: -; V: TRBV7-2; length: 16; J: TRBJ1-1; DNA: TGTGCCAGCAGCTTGGGAGGGATGGGAATGAACACTGAAGCTTTCTTT; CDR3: CASSLGGMGMNTEAFF
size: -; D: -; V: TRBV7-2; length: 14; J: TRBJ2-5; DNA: TGTGCCAGCAGCTCCCTTTCTGACGGAGGGACCCAGTACTTC; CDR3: CASSSLSDGGTQYF
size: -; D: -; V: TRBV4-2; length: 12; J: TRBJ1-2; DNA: TGTGCCAGTGTAGACAGATACTATGGCTACACCTTC; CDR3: CASVDRYYGYTF
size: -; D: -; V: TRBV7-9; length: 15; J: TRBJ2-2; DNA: TGTGCCAGCAGCTTAGGACTAGTTGACACCGGGGAGCTGTTTTTT; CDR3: CASSLGLVDTGELFF
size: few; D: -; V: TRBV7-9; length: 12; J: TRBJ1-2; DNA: TGTGCCAGCAGCGGCACAAACTATGGCTACACCTTC; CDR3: CASSGTNYGYTF